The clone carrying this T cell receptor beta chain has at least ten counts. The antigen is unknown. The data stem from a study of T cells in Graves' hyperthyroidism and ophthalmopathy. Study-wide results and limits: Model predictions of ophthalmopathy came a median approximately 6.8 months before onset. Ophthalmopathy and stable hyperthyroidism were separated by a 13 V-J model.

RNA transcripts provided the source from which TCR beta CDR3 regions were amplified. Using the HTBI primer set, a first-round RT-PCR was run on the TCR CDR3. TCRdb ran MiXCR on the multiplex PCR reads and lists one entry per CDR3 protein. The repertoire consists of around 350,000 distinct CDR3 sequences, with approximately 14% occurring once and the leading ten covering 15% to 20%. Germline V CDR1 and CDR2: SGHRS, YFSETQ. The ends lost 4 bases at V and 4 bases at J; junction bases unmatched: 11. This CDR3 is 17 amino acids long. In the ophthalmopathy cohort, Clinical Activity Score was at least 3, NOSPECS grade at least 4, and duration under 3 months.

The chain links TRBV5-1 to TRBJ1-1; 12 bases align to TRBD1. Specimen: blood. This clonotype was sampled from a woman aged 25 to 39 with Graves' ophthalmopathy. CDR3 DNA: TGCGCCAGCAGCGGGACCGGGACAGGGGGCGTTTTCACTGAAGCTTTCTTT. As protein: CASSGTGTGGVFTEAFF.